Below are 10 T cell receptor beta chains sequenced from a single sample in a study of shared clonotypes between healthy human individuals. TCRdb's copy holds only in-frame clones and misses some; the assay was immunoSEQ multiplex PCR. The sample shows about 2.4 million clones, roughly 93% of them seen only once. Sequencing was done on a sample of naive CD4+ T cells from PBMCs. Subset: CD45RA+ positively selected. The receptors come from a young man in good health. Some clones in this sample may be carry-over from other donors' samples.

This chain connects TRBV5-1 to TRBJ1-4, with a weak D call TRBD1 (6 bases). This CDR3 has 15 residues. V shed 3 bases and J shed 8 bases, with 17 bases lying between them. CDR1 is SGHRS and CDR2 is YFSETQ in the germline V gene. CDR3 residues: CASSSDPRGGEKLFF. The CDR3 DNA is TGCGCCAGCAGCTCCGACCCCAGGGGTGGGGAAAAACTGTTTTTT.

This rearrangement joins TRBV5-1 to TRBJ2-1; 8 bases fit TRBD2. The germline V gene has CDR1 SGHRS and CDR2 YFSETQ. The CDR3 sequence is 17 residues long. The trim removed 4 bases at V and 2 bases at J, leaving 11 bases unmatched. The CDR3 protein is CASSPPPSGGTYNEQFF. CDR3 coding DNA: TGCGCCAGCAGCCCGCCGCCGAGCGGGGGAACCTACAATGAGCAGTTCTTC.

As for this clone: The junction and the germline gene differ at one end; a read error may be behind it. The chain joins TRBV7-8 to TRBJ2-1, with D possibly TRBD2 on 6 matching bases. The CDR3 covers 16 residues. Germline CDR1 SGHVS, CDR2 FQNEAQ. CDR3: CASSLGPGRDNNEQFF. The CDR3 DNA follows: TGTGCCAGCAGCCTAGGCCCAGGGCGGGATAACAATGAACAGTTCTTC.

This chain joins TRBV4-3 and TRBJ1-3; D is unresolved. Germline V gives CDR1 LGHNA, CDR2 YSLEER. Trimming shortened V by 0 bases and J by 0 bases, and 6 bases separated the two germline ends. CDR3 length: 15 residues. Here the CDR3 DNA reads TGCGCCAGCAGCCAAGAAAGGCGCTCTGGAAACACCATATATTTT. This translates into CASSQERRSGNTIYF.

The rearrangement uses TRBV2 and TRBJ2-7; D unclear. Germline CDR1 reads SNHLY; CDR2 reads FYNNEI. CDR3 length equals 12 residues. V lost 5 bases and J lost 0, with 5 bases in between. The CDR3 sequence: CASSMSSYEQYF. CDR3 in DNA: TGTGCCAGCAGTATGAGCTCCTACGAGCAGTACTTC.

This rearrangement joins TRBV7-6 to TRBJ2-2; TRBD1 agrees at 9 bases. CDR1 and CDR2 (germline): SGHVS, FNYEAQ. The CDR3 totals 15 residues. Trimming took 3 bases from V and 5 from J; bases not matched to a gene: 4. DNA for the CDR3: TGTGCCAGCAGCTTTTTGGGACAGGGAACCGGGGAGCTGTTTTTT. Its translation is CASSFLGQGTGELFF. Full variable domain (remainder filled in from reference TRBV7-6 and TRBJ2-2): GAGVSQSPRYKVTKRGQDVALRCDPISGHVSLYWYRQALGQGPEFLTYFNYEAQQDKSGLPNDRFSAERPEGSISTLTIQRTEQRDSAMYRCASSFLGQGTGELFFGEGSRLTVL.

Notes on this clone: The sample contains more than one DNA sequence encoding this CDR3. The V call is TRBV9, the J call TRBJ2-5; no reliable D call. CDR1 is SGDLS and CDR2 is YYNGEE in the germline V gene. The CDR3 covers 12 residues. V shed 3 bases and J shed 5 bases, with 8 bases lying between them. The CDR3 protein is CASSAGLETQYF. The CDR3 coding sequence is TGTGCCAGCAGCGCGGGTTTGGAGACCCAGTACTTC.

The chain combines TRBV5-1 with TRBJ1-3; the D gene is possibly TRBD1 (5 bases). The CDR3 is 14 residues long. The V end was cut by 0 bases, the J end by 10 bases, with 14 bases between. Germline lookup yields CDR1 SGHRS and CDR2 YFSETQ. The CDR3 protein is CASSLGDRAGTIYF. The CDR3 bases are TGCGCCAGCAGCTTGGGGGACCGCGCGGGGACCATATATTTT.

The J gene is TRBJ2-1, the V gene TRBV9, with TRBD2 as a possible D gene (6 bases). The V gene's germline CDR1 is SGDLS and CDR2 YYNGEE. This CDR3 has 16 amino acids. V was clipped by 2 bases and J by 0 bases, with 12 bases between them. The CDR3 loop is CASSVFRGSSYNEQFF. The CDR3 DNA reads as TGTGCCAGCAGCGTGTTTCGGGGGAGCTCCTACAATGAGCAGTTCTTC.

The CDR3 bases are TGTGCCAGCAGCCTCAGGGGCGCGCACACTGAAGCTTTCTTT. This sequence encodes CASSLRGAHTEAFF. The rearrangement links TRBV6-5 to TRBJ1-1, with TRBD1 as a possible D gene (6 bases). Deletions cut 6 bases from V and 3 bases from J, with 14 bases between. The CDR3 sequence is 14 residues long. The germline V gene encodes CDR1 MNHEY and CDR2 SVGAGI.